The clone carrying this T cell receptor (beta chain) appeared once. The sample is drawn from a study of blood T cell repertoires in COVID-19. Method: immunoSEQ multiplex PCR; TCRdb's copy keeps in-frame clones and lacks some. The profile shows under 150,000 clones, 79% of them singletons. Sequencing was carried out using peripheral blood. The sequence came from an elderly woman with acute or convalescent COVID-19.

The CDR3 reads CASSPTGGKSPLHF. DNA for the CDR3: TGTGCCAGTAGTCCGACAGGGGGTAAGTCACCCCTCCACTTT. The rearrangement links TRBV19 to TRBJ1-6; 9 positions agree with TRBD1. V dropped 5 bases and J dropped 10; count of bases not matched to a gene: 6. Per the germline V gene, CDR1 is LNHDA and CDR2 is SQIVND (reference sequence). The length of the CDR3 is 14 residues.